The 27 T cell receptor beta chains listed next were all sequenced from one sample in a study of ipilimumab plus nivolumab after autologous stem cell transplantation. The protocol was immunoSEQ multiplex PCR, while the TCRdb copy is restricted to in-frame clones and leaves out a portion. Of 15,000 to 20,000 clones listed, approximately 80% are singletons. This material consisted of PBMCs, taken in a trial of ipilimumab plus nivolumab as post-transplant consolidation. The source is a male donor with diffuse large B-cell lymphoma.

This rearrangement joins TRBV11-2 to TRBJ2-3; 10 nucleotides agree with TRBD2. Germline loops: CDR1 SGHAT, CDR2 FQNNGV. The CDR3 has 15 residues. J gave up 6 bases and V 4 bases, and 7 bases lay outside the gene matches. Here the CDR3 DNA reads TGTGCCAGCAGCTCCCAAGCGGGGGGGCCGGATACGCAGTATTTT. Protein product: CASSSQAGGPDTQYF.

The chain has TRBV5-8 and TRBJ2-7, with 8 positions matching TRBD1. The V gene end was trimmed by 0 bases and the J gene end by 4 bases; junction bases not matched to a gene: 9. CDR1 is SGHTS, CDR2 YDEGEE, per germline. The CDR3 totals 16 residues. The CDR3 region has the DNA TGTGCCAGCAGCTTGGAGCCGGGGACAGGATCATACGAGCAGTACTTC. Amino acid sequence: CASSLEPGTGSYEQYF. The entire variable domain, with the rest obtained from reference TRBV5-8 and TRBJ2-7, is as follows: EAGVTQSPTHLIKTRGQQATLRCSPISGHTSVYWYQQALGLGLQFLLWYDEGEERNRGNFPPRFSGRQFPNYSSELNVNALELEDSALYLCASSLEPGTGSYEQYFGPGTRLTVT.

CDR3 region: CASSQGANTIYF. CDR3 nucleotides: TGTGCCAGCAGTCAGGGGGCAAACACCATATATTTT. J is TRBJ1-3 and V is TRBV11-3, with 8 bases identical to TRBD1. The CDR3 contains 12 residues. The germline V gene has CDR1 SGHNT and CDR2 YENEEA. After removal of 6 bases from V and 6 bases from J, the junction contained 1 base not matched to a gene.

The V call is TRBV2, the J call TRBJ2-2; the D is unclear. V was trimmed by 7 bases and J by 7 bases, leaving 10 bases between them. This CDR3 spans 12 amino acids. CDR1 SNHLY and CDR2 FYNNEI come from the germline V gene. CDR3 in amino acids: CASTGDGGELFF. CDR3 DNA: TGTGCCAGCACCGGAGATGGCGGGGAGCTGTTTTTT. Based on the CDR3 plus reference TRBV2 and TRBJ2-2, the full variable domain is EPEVTQTPSHQVTQMGQEVILRCVPISNHLYFYWYRQILGQKVEFLVSFYNNEISEKSEIFDDQFSVERPDGSNFTLKIRSTKLEDSAMYFCASTGDGGELFFGEGSRLTVL.

This sequence joins TRBV5-5 and TRBJ2-7; 7 bases map to TRBD1. The CDR3 has 13 residues. V lost 4 bases and J lost 2; bases outside the gene matches: 3. CDR1 and CDR2 from the germline V gene are SGHKS and YYEKEE (reference sequence). CDR3 sequence reads: CASSGGTAYEQYF. The CDR3 bases are TGTGCCAGCAGCGGTGGGACAGCCTACGAGCAGTACTTC.

This clone came up once. The gene calls are TRBV23-1 and TRBJ1-5; D gene ambiguous. TRBV23-1 is filed as an ORF, its function uncertain. This CDR3 spans 18 amino acids. Trimming shortened V by 2 bases and J by 1 base, and 18 bases separated the two germline ends. The CDR3 DNA is TGCGCCAGCAGTCAACCCGACGCCTTCCCGGGGAGCAATCAGCCCCAGCATTTT. Translation gives CASSQPDAFPGSNQPQHF.

The rearrangement links TRBV18 to TRBJ1-6; 8 bases agree with TRBD1. CDR3 length: 14 amino acids. CDR1 KGHSH and CDR2 LQKENI come from the germline V gene. V shed 3 bases, J shed 6 bases, and the junction held 1 base outside the gene matches. CDR3 in amino acids: CASSPTGANSPLHF. The CDR3 coding sequence is TGTGCCAGCTCACCGACAGGGGCTAATTCACCCCTCCACTTT.

J is TRBJ1-2 and V is TRBV15, with a tentative D call TRBD1 (5 bases). Germline values: CDR1 LNHNV, CDR2 YYDKDF (reference sequence). CDR3 length: 15 residues. Trimming cost V 3 bases and J 3 bases, with 14 bases left between them. This chain's CDR3 is CATSSLGEVYYGYTF. CDR3 coding DNA: TGTGCCACCAGCAGTTTGGGGGAGGTCTACTATGGCTACACCTTC.

By frequency in the sample, this clone is large. The chain is built from TRBV27 and TRBJ1-4, with D unresolved. CDR1 is MNHEY and CDR2 is SMNVEV in the germline V gene (reference sequence). The CDR3 covers 12 residues. The V and J ends lost 5 bases and 0 bases respectively, with 1 base between them. The CDR3 DNA is TGTGCCAGCAGTACAACTAATGAAAAACTGTTTTTT. It translates to CASSTTNEKLFF.

J is TRBJ2-5 and V is TRBV5-6; 9 nucleotides agree with TRBD1. With V trimmed by 4 bases and J by 5 bases, 12 bases remained unmatched. The CDR3 loop spans 16 amino acids. The V gene's germline CDR1 is SGHDT and CDR2 YYEEEE. DNA for the CDR3: TGTGCCAGCAGCGGCCGGGACAGGGCCCTGAGCGAGACCCAGTACTTC. This encodes CASSGRDRALSETQYF.

The rearrangement links TRBV6-1 to TRBJ1-1; 7 bases line up with TRBD1. Germline CDR1 MNHNS, CDR2 SASEGT. The CDR3 sequence is 13 residues long. The junction had 0 bases not matched to a gene; V was cut back by 1 base and J by 4 bases. CDR3 sequence: CASSEDRGTEAFF. CDR3 nucleotide sequence: TGTGCCAGCAGTGAAGACAGGGGCACTGAAGCTTTCTTT.

This clone qualifies as medium-sized (0.01 to 0.1%). The chain has TRBV27 and TRBJ2-1; TRBD2 is a possible D gene (5 bases). The length of the CDR3 is 16 residues. Germline V CDR1 and CDR2: MNHEY, SMNVEV (reference sequence). Trimming stripped 1 base from V and 4 bases from J, with 14 bases between. The CDR3 is CASSLFGPPGYNEQFF. CDR3 nucleotides: TGTGCCAGCAGTTTATTCGGCCCCCCGGGGTACAATGAGCAGTTCTTC.

J is TRBJ2-2 and V is TRBV18, with a possible D match to TRBD2 (5 bases). Trimming took 1 base from V and 1 from J, leaving 16 bases between them. Germline V gene sequence: CDR1 KGHSH, CDR2 LQKENI. The CDR3 runs to 18 residues. CDR3 bases: TGTGCCAGCTCACCACGACTGCCCGGGGTAGTGAACACCGGGGAGCTGTTTTTT. This gives the protein CASSPRLPGVVNTGELFF.

The V call is TRBV5-5, the J call TRBJ2-2, with D unclear. CDR3 size: 13 residues. Trimming removed 2 bases at V and 6 bases at J, with 8 bases between. Looked up from germline, CDR1 is SGHKS and CDR2 is YYEKEE (reference sequence). CDR3 region: CASSFMLSGELFF. The CDR3 DNA sequence: TGTGCCAGCAGCTTCATGTTATCCGGGGAGCTGTTTTTT.

The count of this clone is one. This chain links TRBV19 with TRBJ2-1, with 9 positions matching TRBD1. J was trimmed by 5 bases and V by 3 bases; bases with no gene match: 2. Per germline, CDR1 LNHDA and CDR2 SQIVND (reference sequence). This CDR3 comprises 14 residues. CDR3 loop: CASSIDRGNNEQFF. The CDR3 DNA follows: TGTGCCAGTAGTATCGACAGGGGGAACAATGAGCAGTTCTTC.

This clone occurred once. The J gene is TRBJ2-1, the V gene TRBV29-1; 10 positions match TRBD1. The germline V gene encodes CDR1 SQVTM and CDR2 ANQGSEA. V shed 1 base and J 0 bases; nucleotides not matched to a gene: 6. This CDR3 spans 17 amino acids. DNA of the CDR3: TGCAGCGTTGAAGTCGCCGGGACAGGGGACTCCTACAATGAGCAGTTCTTC. Translating it yields CSVEVAGTGDSYNEQFF.

The CDR3 spells CASSLAGGAFVEQFF. The CDR3 region has the DNA TGTGCCAGCAGCTTAGCGGGGGGGGCCTTTGTTGAGCAGTTCTTC. The rearrangement joins TRBV7-2 to TRBJ2-1; maybe TRBD2 (7 bases). The CDR3 spans 15 residues. V was trimmed by 0 bases and J by 9 bases, leaving 15 bases between them. In germline, CDR1 is SGHTA, CDR2 FQGNSA.

V is TRBV30 and J is TRBJ1-2; D is ambiguous. The CDR3 length is 12 residues. CDR1 and CDR2 (germline): GTSNPN, SVGIG (reference sequence). The V end was cut by 0 bases, the J end by 7 bases, with 9 bases between. This CDR3 is CAWSVVRSGYTF. CDR3 bases: TGTGCCTGGAGTGTAGTAAGGTCTGGCTACACCTTC.

In this sample, this clone turned up once. The chain carries TRBV4-1 and TRBJ2-5; 11 positions match TRBD1. This CDR3 spans 16 amino acids. V shed 4 bases and J 4 bases; nucleotides not matched to a gene: 8. Germline V CDR1 and CDR2: MGHRA, YSYEKL. CDR3 in DNA: TGCGCCAGCAGCCCCCGCGGGACAGGGGGTGTAGAGACCCAGTACTTC. This translates into CASSPRGTGGVETQYF.

The V and J genes are TRBV19 and TRBJ1-2; D gene unclear. There are 13 residues in the CDR3. Germline V CDR1 and CDR2: LNHDA, SQIVND (reference sequence). Trimming left V 6 bases short and J 8 bases short, with 16 bases between. CDR3 sequence: CASRSIEEGGYTF. The DNA of the CDR3 is TGTGCCAGTAGGAGTATAGAGGAAGGAGGCTACACCTTC.

The V gene is TRBV11-2, the J gene TRBJ2-3; 8 bases match TRBD1. CDR1 SGHAT and CDR2 FQNNGV come from the germline V gene. J gave up 5 bases and V 8 bases, and 15 bases lay outside the gene matches. The CDR3 consists of 16 residues. The CDR3 DNA follows: TGTGCCAGCTCCGTACGATCAGGGGGCGCAGGAGATACGCAGTATTTT. Residues: CASSVRSGGAGDTQYF.

The chain is built from TRBV11-2 and TRBJ1-6; 7 positions agree with TRBD1. The CDR3 covers 15 residues. CDR1 SGHAT and CDR2 FQNNGV come from the germline V gene. With V trimmed by 5 bases and J by 9 bases, 10 bases remained unmatched. The CDR3 DNA reads as TGTGCCAGCAGCCCACTACAGGGGTCGGGTTCACCCCTCCACTTT. Translated, it gives CASSPLQGSGSPLHF.

V is TRBV7-6 and J is TRBJ2-5, with 11 bases matching TRBD2. Unmatched junction bases numbered 7, after V lost 6 bases and J lost 4 bases. Per germline, CDR1 SGHVS and CDR2 FNYEAQ. The CDR3 sequence is 15 residues long. The DNA of the CDR3 is TGTGCCAGCAGTTTGACTAGCGGGGCGAGAGAGACCCAGTACTTC. Amino acids: CASSLTSGARETQYF.

J is TRBJ1-5 and V is TRBV19; no definite D call. Germline CDR1 reads LNHDA; CDR2 reads SQIVND (reference sequence). The germline V and J ends were trimmed by 5 bases and 4 bases, with 6 bases remaining between them. This CDR3 spans 12 amino acids. CDR3 DNA sequence: TGTGCCAGTAGTTCCCGGAATCAGCCCCAGCATTTT. Encoded protein: CASSSRNQPQHF.

This chain joins TRBV2 and TRBJ1-2, with D possibly being TRBD1 (6 bases). CDR3 length equals 13 residues. Germline-derived CDR1 and CDR2 are SNHLY and FYNNEI. Trimming shortened V by 8 bases and J by 5 bases, and 15 bases separated the two germline ends. This chain's CDR3 is CASLLQGGYGYTF. The CDR3 DNA reads TGTGCCAGCCTCCTACAGGGAGGGTATGGCTACACCTTC.

The CDR3 protein is CASSVGVTSNQPQHF. In nucleotides, the CDR3 is TGTGCCAGCAGCGTGGGTGTCACAAGTAATCAGCCCCAGCATTTT. The chain is built from TRBV9 and TRBJ1-5; unclear D gene. Trimming stripped 2 bases from V and 4 bases from J, with 13 bases between. In germline, CDR1 is SGDLS, CDR2 YYNGEE. There are 15 residues in the CDR3. Full variable domain (rest looked up from reference TRBV9 and TRBJ1-5): DSGVTQTPKHLITATGQRVTLRCSPRSGDLSVYWYQQSLDQGLQFLIQYYNGEERAKGNILERFSAQQFPDLHSELNLSSLELGDSALYFCASSVGVTSNQPQHFGDGTRLSIL.

V is TRBV28 and J is TRBJ1-2, with TRBD1 as a possible D gene (5 bases). Germline assignment: CDR1 MDHEN and CDR2 SYDVKM. The CDR3 covers 13 residues. V was clipped by 6 bases and J by 8 bases, with 16 bases between them. CDR3 protein: CASSQRAGGGYTF. CDR3 nucleotides: TGTGCCAGCAGCCAGCGAGCCGGGGGAGGCTACACCTTC.